The sequence of this TCR beta chain was determined in a study of blood T cell repertoires in COVID-19. Overall study context: Both acute and convalescent COVID-19 samples were obtained from the United States, Italy and Spain. T cells, B-cell-depleted T cells, or PBMCs provided the cDNA or gDNA that served as material.

V was cut by 5 bases and J by 1 base, with 11 bases left in between. The CDR3 spans 14 residues. Germline V gives CDR1 MNHEY, CDR2 SVGEGT. The sample holds one count of this clone. As processed by the authors: Nucleated cell number was recorded as an estimate derived from reference gene primer amplification. Clones were sequenced by immunoSEQ multiplex PCR, and TCRdb holds only the in-frame ones, with some missing. V, J and clone size are those of that table, while D and trimming were read from the DNA. The sample lists about 170,000 clones, about 80% occurring once. The sequencing input was peripheral blood. The rearrangement links TRBV6-2 or TRBV6-3 to TRBJ1-2; D is unresolved. The receptor was isolated from an elderly woman with acute or convalescent COVID-19. The CDR3 reads CASSAPTYNYGYTF. In DNA, the CDR3 is TGTGCCAGCAGTGCGCCAACTTATAACTATGGCTACACCTTC.